A single sample gave rise to the 20 T cell receptor beta chains below, sequenced in a study of blood T cell repertoires in COVID-19. Using immunoSEQ multiplex PCR, the repertoire was profiled, and TCRdb retains in-frame clones only, with some absent. The data show 350,000 to 450,000 clones, roughly 88% seen once. The sample taken for sequencing was PBMCs or T cells enriched from blood (not recorded which). Receptors were obtained from a woman between 18 and 29 years old who had been exposed to COVID-19.

The gene calls are TRBV20-1 and TRBJ1-4; the D is unclear. V lost 3 bases and J 4 bases, leaving 9 bases between the germline ends. The germline CDR1 and CDR2 sequences are DFQATT and SNEGSKA (reference sequence). The CDR3 sequence is 13 residues long. CDR3 DNA: TGCAGTGCTAGTGGCATACTTAATGAAAAACTGTTTTTT. Encoded protein: CSASGILNEKLFF.

This clone has only one observation. This chain connects TRBV28 to TRBJ2-7; TRBD1 matches 11 bases. The CDR3 covers 14 residues. V shed 8 bases, J shed 4 bases, and the junction held 7 bases outside the gene matches. Germline CDR1 is MDHEN and CDR2 is SYDVKM. In DNA, the CDR3 is TGTGCCAGCTCCCGGGACAGGGGGATGTACGAGCAGTACTTC. This sequence encodes CASSRDRGMYEQYF. The full variable domain, with the rest looked up from reference TRBV28 and TRBJ2-7, is DVKVTQSSRYLVKRTGEKVFLECVQDMDHENMFWYRQDPGLGLRLIYFSYDVKMKEKGDIPEGYSVSREKKERFSLILESASTNQTSMYLCASSRDRGMYEQYFGPGTRLTVT.

The V gene is TRBV6-1, the J gene TRBJ2-2, with D unresolved. Germline loops: CDR1 MNHNS, CDR2 SASEGT. V was shortened by 2 bases and J by 4 bases, with 5 bases between the two germline ends. This CDR3 has 13 residues. The CDR3 is CASSELSTGELFF. CDR3 coding DNA: TGTGCCAGCAGTGAACTAAGCACCGGGGAGCTGTTTTTT.

The genes are TRBV19 and TRBJ1-2, with D hard to call. The CDR3 consists of 13 residues. V was shortened by 4 bases and J by 4 bases, with 10 bases between the two germline ends. Germline CDR1 reads LNHDA; CDR2 reads SQIVND (reference sequence). Here the CDR3 reads CASSNGVSYGYTF. CDR3 DNA: TGTGCCAGTAGTAACGGGGTCTCCTATGGCTACACCTTC.

The V and J genes are TRBV7-2 and TRBJ2-1, with TRBD2 identical over 13 bases. Trimming cost V 7 bases and J 7 bases; bases outside gene matches: 19. From germline, CDR1 is SGHTA and CDR2 FQGNSA. This CDR3 has 19 residues. Written as DNA, the CDR3 is TGTGCCAGCACCCGATATGCCGGGACTAGCGGGGCCCAGTCAAATGAGCAGTTCTTC. Its translation: CASTRYAGTSGAQSNEQFF.

The chain links TRBV7-9 to TRBJ2-2, with 15 positions matching TRBD2. Germline V gives CDR1 SEHNR, CDR2 FQNEAQ (reference sequence). Unmatched junction bases numbered 10, after V lost 5 bases and J lost 6 bases. This CDR3 spans 18 amino acids. CDR3 sequence reads: CASSPPGTSGRLAGELFF. CDR3 in DNA: TGTGCCAGCAGCCCGCCCGGGACTAGCGGGAGGTTAGCCGGGGAGCTGTTTTTT.

The V call is TRBV10-3, the J call TRBJ1-1; 7 bases align to TRBD1. The CDR3 contains 13 residues. Germline V gene sequence: CDR1 ENHRY, CDR2 SYGVKD. The V gene end was trimmed by 2 bases and the J gene end by 7 bases; junction bases not matched to a gene: 4. Here the CDR3 reads CAISEDRAYEAFF. The CDR3 bases are TGTGCCATCAGTGAGGACAGGGCTTATGAAGCTTTCTTT.

This chain uses TRBV11-2 with TRBJ1-2; D gene uncertain. The CDR3 sequence is 14 residues long. CDR1 SGHAT and CDR2 FQNNGV come from the germline V gene. V lost 5 bases and J lost 2, with 12 bases in between. This CDR3 reads CASSLQQTNYGYTF. CDR3 DNA: TGTGCCAGCAGCCTGCAACAGACAAACTATGGCTACACCTTC.

The chain combines TRBV28 with TRBJ2-7; a weak D match, TRBD1 (5 bases). Trimming cost V 6 bases and J 6 bases, with 15 bases left between them. The CDR3 extends over 13 amino acids. Germline CDR1 MDHEN, CDR2 SYDVKM. This chain's CDR3 is CASSRQSPPEQYF. The CDR3 nucleotides read TGTGCCAGCAGCAGACAGAGTCCCCCCGAGCAGTACTTC.

The V call is TRBV5-6, the J call TRBJ2-1; D gene unclear. This CDR3 has 15 residues. Germline CDR1 reads SGHDT; CDR2 reads YYEEEE. V gave up 1 base and J gave up 3 bases, with 11 bases separating them. Written as DNA, the CDR3 is TGTGCCAGCAGCTTGCCGGCAGGCCTCTACAATGAGCAGTTCTTC. It encodes CASSLPAGLYNEQFF.

This chain links TRBV19 with TRBJ2-7; D unclear. V shed 4 bases and J shed 4 bases, with 32 bases lying between them. There are 20 residues in the CDR3. Germline loops: CDR1 LNHDA, CDR2 SQIVND (reference sequence). CDR3 in amino acids: CASSNSIPPPSTGFPYEQYF. For the CDR3, the DNA is TGTGCCAGTAGTAATTCCATTCCTCCGCCGTCAACCGGGTTTCCGTACGAGCAGTACTTC.

This rearrangement joins TRBV11-2 to TRBJ1-2; a weak D match, TRBD1 (6 bases). Germline V gives CDR1 SGHAT, CDR2 FQNNGV. V gave up 0 bases and J gave up 4 bases, with 12 bases separating them. The CDR3 loop spans 15 amino acids. The CDR3: CASSLEQGFGYGYTF. The CDR3 DNA follows: TGTGCCAGCAGCTTAGAGCAGGGGTTCGGCTATGGCTACACCTTC.

The chain has TRBV7-2 and TRBJ2-3; D ambiguous. CDR1 is SGHTA and CDR2 is FQGNSA in the germline V gene. The CDR3 runs 13 residues. V shed 5 bases and J shed 2 bases, with 8 bases lying between them. Written as DNA, the CDR3 is TGTGCCAGCAGCCCCCTCCCCACAGATACGCAGTATTTT. It encodes CASSPLPTDTQYF.

The gene calls are TRBV28 and TRBJ1-4; 9 positions match TRBD1. After removal of 3 bases from V and 2 bases from J, the junction contained 7 bases not matched to a gene. The germline V gene encodes CDR1 MDHEN and CDR2 SYDVKM. The CDR3 has 17 residues. The chain's CDR3 is CASSLPHRGQTNEKLFF. CDR3 DNA: TGTGCCAGCAGTTTGCCACACAGGGGGCAGACTAATGAAAAACTGTTTTTT.

Only a few counts were recorded for this clone. The chain carries TRBV7-6 and TRBJ2-1; 15 bases agree with TRBD2. V was clipped by 1 base and J by 14 bases; unmatched bases: 9. The CDR3 contains 16 residues. Germline-derived CDR1 and CDR2 are SGHVS and FNYEAQ. The CDR3 loop is CASSLEAGTSGRPEFF. As DNA, the CDR3 is TGTGCCAGCAGCTTAGAGGCCGGGACTAGCGGGAGGCCGGAGTTCTTC. The full variable domain, in which reference TRBV7-6 and TRBJ2-1 provide the parts outside the CDR3, is GAGVSQSPRYKVTKRGQDVALRCDPISGHVSLYWYRQALGQGPEFLTYFNYEAQQDKSGLPNDRFSAERPEGSISTLTIQRTEQRDSAMYRCASSLEAGTSGRPEFFGPGTRLTVL.

The V gene is TRBV5-4, the J gene TRBJ2-7; possible D gene TRBD1, 5 bases. Trimming took 1 base from V and 2 from J, leaving 7 bases between them. Germline loops: CDR1 SGHNT, CDR2 YYREEE (reference sequence). CDR3 length: 13 residues. The CDR3 DNA sequence: TGTGCCAGCAGCTTGCAGGGTACCTACGAGCAGTACTTC. Translated, it gives CASSLQGTYEQYF.

This chain connects TRBV7-2 to TRBJ1-2; no definite D call. The CDR3 length is 15 residues. With 1 base removed from V and 0 bases from J, the gap between germline ends came to 9 bases. CDR1 and CDR2 from the germline V gene are SGHTA and FQGNSA. CDR3 residues: CASSLDPGANYGYTF. CDR3 nucleotides: TGTGCCAGCAGCTTAGACCCCGGAGCTAACTATGGCTACACCTTC.

The chain recombines TRBV7-2 with TRBJ1-2; 10 bases match TRBD1. The CDR3 extends over 15 amino acids. In germline, CDR1 is SGHTA, CDR2 FQGNSA. V shed 2 bases, J shed 7 bases, and the junction held 7 bases outside the gene matches. The CDR3 region is CASSLSGQGVRGYTF. The CDR3 DNA follows: TGTGCCAGCAGCTTATCTGGACAGGGGGTCCGTGGCTACACCTTC.

This sequence joins TRBV19 and TRBJ2-1; 9 nucleotides match TRBD1. The CDR3 covers 14 residues. The germline gives CDR1 LNHDA, CDR2 SQIVND (reference sequence). V lost 6 bases to trimming and J lost 4 bases; unmatched junction nucleotides: 4. The CDR3: CASRGTGLYNEQFF. In DNA, the CDR3 is TGTGCCAGTAGGGGGACAGGGCTTTACAATGAGCAGTTCTTC.

This clone was counted a single time. The chain recombines TRBV24-1 with TRBJ2-2; a weak D match, TRBD2 (6 bases). Trimming removed 0 bases from V and 7 bases from J, with 11 bases in between. Germline lookup yields CDR1 KGHDR and CDR2 SFDVKD. The CDR3 length is 15 residues. The CDR3 loop is CATSDLVGGVGELFF. For the CDR3, the DNA is TGTGCCACCAGTGATTTGGTCGGCGGGGTCGGGGAGCTGTTTTTT.